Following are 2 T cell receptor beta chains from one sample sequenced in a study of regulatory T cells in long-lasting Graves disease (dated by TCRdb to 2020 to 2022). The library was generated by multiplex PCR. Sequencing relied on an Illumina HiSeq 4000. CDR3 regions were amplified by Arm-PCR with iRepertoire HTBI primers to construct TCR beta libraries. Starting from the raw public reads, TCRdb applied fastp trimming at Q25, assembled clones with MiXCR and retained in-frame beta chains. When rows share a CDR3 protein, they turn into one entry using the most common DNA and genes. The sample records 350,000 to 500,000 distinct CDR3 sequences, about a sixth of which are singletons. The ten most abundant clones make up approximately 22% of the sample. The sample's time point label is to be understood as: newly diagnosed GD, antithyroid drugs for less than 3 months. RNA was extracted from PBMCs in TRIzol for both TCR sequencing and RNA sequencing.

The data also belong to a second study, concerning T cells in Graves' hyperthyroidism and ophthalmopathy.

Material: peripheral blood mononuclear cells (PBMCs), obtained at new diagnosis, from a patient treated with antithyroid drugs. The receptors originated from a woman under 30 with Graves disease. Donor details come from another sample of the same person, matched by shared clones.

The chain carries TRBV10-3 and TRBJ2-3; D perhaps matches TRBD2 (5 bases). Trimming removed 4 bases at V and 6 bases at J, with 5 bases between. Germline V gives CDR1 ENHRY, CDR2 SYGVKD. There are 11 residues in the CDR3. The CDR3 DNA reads TGTGCCATCAGTGCGGGGGATACGCAGTATTTT. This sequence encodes CAISAGDTQYF.

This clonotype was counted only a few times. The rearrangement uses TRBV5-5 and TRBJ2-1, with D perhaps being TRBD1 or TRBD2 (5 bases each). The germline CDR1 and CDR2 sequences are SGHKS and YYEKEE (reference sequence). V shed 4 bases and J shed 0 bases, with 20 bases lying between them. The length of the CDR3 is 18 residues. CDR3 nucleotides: TGTGCCAGCAGCGGGGCGTTCAGATCTGGGAGCTCCTACAATGAGCAGTTCTTC. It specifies CASSGAFRSGSSYNEQFF.